This T cell receptor beta chain was obtained from a study of cytomegalovirus exposure and HLA in healthy donors. Turning to this clone: The target antigen is unknown.

Findings and limits, study-wide: Among the CMV-associated chains, three were confirmed in vitro as specific for CMV antigens.

The CDR3 contains 13 residues. The germline gives CDR1 SQVTM, CDR2 ANQGSEA. V gave up 4 bases and J gave up 1 base, with 10 bases separating them. The PCR employed 60 Vbeta primers together with 13 Jbeta primers. The repertoire was sequenced with immunoSEQ multiplex PCR; TCRdb's copy has only in-frame clones and lacks some. The data show approximately 200,000 clones, about four fifths seen once. The chain combines TRBV29-1 with TRBJ1-1; possibly TRBD1 for D (5 bases). The sequencing sample was made of PBMCs. The source of this sequence is a man aged 25-40 years in good health and CMV-seropositive. The CDR3 DNA is TGCAGCGTTGGGGGCAGGGCGAACACTGAAGCTTTCTTT. This translates into CSVGGRANTEAFF.